This T cell receptor (beta chain) was obtained from a study of blood T cell repertoires in COVID-19. On the study more broadly: PBMCs, B-cell-depleted T cells, or T cells provided the cDNA or gDNA that made up the material.

Assay used: immunoSEQ multiplex PCR; TCRdb lists only in-frame clones, some missing. The sample lists 540,000 or so clones; 85% to 90% were seen once. Seattle's enrolled individuals joined amid active infection and were then monitored longitudinally. V was pared by 0 bases and J by 4 bases, with 11 bases between. Germline V lookup: CDR1 MNHNY, CDR2 SVGAGI (reference sequence). CDR3 size: 15 residues. This TCR was sampled from a woman between 50 and 59 years old with COVID-19, enrolled during active disease. The sequenced sample consisted of peripheral blood. This chain connects TRBV6-6 to TRBJ2-3; D is uncertain. The CDR3 sequence: CASSYSSRRPDTQYF. The CDR3 region has the DNA TGTGCCAGCAGTTACTCATCTCGCAGGCCAGATACGCAGTATTTT.